This is a list of T cell receptor beta chains from one sample in a study of monozygotic twins with inflammatory bowel disease. TCRdb derives one entry per CDR3 protein from the 5' RACE reads, leaving out DNA. The sample table sets out 400,000 to 500,000 distinct CDR3 sequences. The sample consisted of blood. These receptors were obtained from a human donor with ulcerative colitis or Crohn's disease, or a healthy co-twin of an affected twin (not recorded which). Each CDR3 is given with its conserved first and last residue.

V gene	CDR3 length	J gene	CDR3 protein
TRBV7-2	15	TRBJ1-2	CASSLLTQGAGGYTF
TRBV27	11	TRBJ2-3	CASRGTDTQYF
TRBV5-1	13	TRBJ1-3	CASSFSDDNTIYF
TRBV27	15	TRBJ2-7	CASSFSLPPSYEQYF
TRBV5-4	15	TRBJ1-2	CASSPDAGQLYGYTF
TRBV7-9	13	TRBJ1-5	CASPWCRNQPQHF
TRBV6-1	15	TRBJ1-5	CASSPTQGSNQPQHF
TRBV12-3/TRBV12-4	15	TRBJ2-3	CASSPERADTDTQYF
TRBV11-2	15	TRBJ2-3	CASSPPGLAGDTQYF
TRBV4-2	12	TRBJ2-1	CASGSGRNEQFF
TRBV3-1	14	TRBJ2-7	CASSKDQPLHEQYF
TRBV5-1	15	TRBJ2-5	CASSSLPGEQETQYF
TRBV12-3/TRBV12-4	13	TRBJ1-1	CASRTNRDTEAFF
TRBV19	12	TRBJ2-5	CASHSSGETQYF
TRBV5-1	16	TRBJ2-7	CASSDPGVTSVYEQYF
TRBV27	16	TRBJ1-4	CASSEVQGSFNEKLFF
TRBV18	12	TRBJ1-5	CASSPGQSTQHF
TRBV29-1	13	TRBJ1-6	CSVGTGGQSPLHF
TRBV24-1	17	TRBJ2-2	CATSDPRNTARTGELFF
TRBV3-1	13	TRBJ2-1	CASSPRGGANQFF
TRBV30	13	TRBJ2-3	CAWTTGRTDTQYF
TRBV6-6	14	TRBJ1-3	CASSYPVSGNTIYF
TRBV10-1	18	TRBJ2-6	CASRAPGTSISGANVLTF
TRBV20-1	16	TRBJ2-3	CSASRGGTGSPDTQYF
TRBV12-3/TRBV12-4	12	TRBJ2-7	CASSLAGREQCF
TRBV18	14	TRBJ1-4	CASSPRPPGEKLFF
TRBV4-1	17	TRBJ2-1	CASSQDLKVAGYNEQFF
TRBV5-4	17	TRBJ2-1	CASRKSLQDPSYNEQFF
TRBV7-2	15	TRBJ2-7	CASSPTSSASYEQYF
TRBV20-1	12	TRBJ1-4	CSARPGAEKLFF
TRBV18	16	TRBJ2-1	CASSYGLSGTYNEQFF
TRBV25-1	13	TRBJ2-5	CASSDSPKETQYF
TRBV5-1	17	TRBJ2-2	CASSLAGLAGPTGELFF
TRBV4-3	16	TRBJ1-4	CASSQAKDRGNEKLFF
TRBV5-1	14	TRBJ1-1	CASSPSTGNTEAFF
TRBV7-9	14	TRBJ2-7	CASSWSASSYEQYF
TRBV20-1	15	TRBJ2-5	CSARVFTGRQETQYF
TRBV20-1	11	TRBJ1-2	CSAHSGADYTF
TRBV9	14	TRBJ2-5	CASSLGSSWETQYF
TRBV20-1	14	TRBJ1-6	CSAKWTGPNSPLHF
TRBV5-1	14	TRBJ1-3	CASGPGGSGNTIYF
TRBV19	18	TRBJ2-3	CASSDHRDRRLLADTQYF
TRBV10-3	19	TRBJ2-3	CAISERETSGGGIRDTQYF
TRBV3-1	17	TRBJ2-5	CASSQDPQTGDQETQYF
TRBV18	18	TRBJ1-1	CASSPRHDRGGMNTEAFF